This record concerns one T cell receptor (beta chain) sequence. Germline V lookup: CDR1 SGDLS, CDR2 YYNGEE. CDR3 length: 16 amino acids. V lost 4 bases to trimming and J lost 0 bases, with 15 bases between them. Authors' analysis steps: It was from reference gene primer amplification that nucleated cell counts were estimated. Generated by immunoSEQ multiplex PCR, the TCRdb table keeps only in-frame clones and is missing some. The DNA was the basis for D and trimming; V, J and clone size are from that table. The sample includes under 300,000 clones, more than 65% of them seen just once. The data belong to a study of blood T cell repertoires in COVID-19. Study as a whole: COVID-19 samples, acute and convalescent, were from the United States, Italy and Spain. In each case, the material was cDNA or gDNA derived from T cells, B-cell-depleted T cells, or PBMCs.

Source material: peripheral blood. The receptor comes from a woman in her thirties or forties who had recovered from COVID-19. This sequence joins TRBV9 and TRBJ2-3; D possibly corresponds to TRBD1 (5 bases). CDR3 sequence (DNA): TGTGCCAGCAGCCGTGTAGGGGCCCCGAGCACAGATACGCAGTATTTT. This encodes CASSRVGAPSTDTQYF.